This T cell receptor (beta chain) comes out of a study of blood T cell repertoires in COVID-19. The wider study: In each case, the material was cDNA or gDNA derived from T cells, B-cell-depleted T cells, or PBMCs.

Original analysis: How many nucleated cells were present was estimated from reference gene primer amplification. Measured with immunoSEQ multiplex PCR; TCRdb has only the in-frame clones, and not every one. V, J and clone size derive from that table, while D and trimming were established from the DNA sequence. The repertoire holds fewer than 130,000 clones, with approximately 82% as singletons. Germline CDR1 is KGHSH and CDR2 is LQKENI. V lost 3 bases to trimming and J lost 6 bases; unmatched junction nucleotides: 4. The CDR3 extends over 14 amino acids. This TCR came from a woman of 80 years or more with acute or convalescent COVID-19. Source material: peripheral blood. This chain uses TRBV18 with TRBJ2-3, with TRBD1 matching 9 bases. In DNA form, the CDR3 reads TGTGCCAGCTCACCGGGACAGGGCCTGGATACGCAGTATTTT. As protein: CASSPGQGLDTQYF.